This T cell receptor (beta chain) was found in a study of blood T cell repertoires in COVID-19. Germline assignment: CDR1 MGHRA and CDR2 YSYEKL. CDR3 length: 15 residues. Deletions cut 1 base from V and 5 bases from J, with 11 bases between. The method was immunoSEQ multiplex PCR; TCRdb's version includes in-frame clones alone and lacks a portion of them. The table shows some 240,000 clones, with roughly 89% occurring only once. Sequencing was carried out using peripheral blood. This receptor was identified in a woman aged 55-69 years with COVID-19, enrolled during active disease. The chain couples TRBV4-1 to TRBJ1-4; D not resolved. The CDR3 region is CASSQVAGVNEKLFF. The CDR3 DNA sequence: TGCGCCAGCAGCCAAGTGGCAGGCGTCAATGAAAAACTGTTTTTT.